The 21 T cell receptor beta chains listed next were all sequenced from one sample in a study of shared T cell receptors in the human thymus. Profiled with immunoSEQ multiplex PCR; TCRdb holds only in-frame clones, not every one. The sample has about 710,000 clones, about 87% seen once; the top ten hold over 0.008%. The sample was also linked to a second study, of human thymus T cells.

Sequenced: thymocytes. These receptors all stem from a boy younger than two with a congenital heart defect.

This rearrangement joins TRBV28 to TRBJ1-5; D is possibly TRBD1 (5 bases). Looked up from germline, CDR1 is MDHEN and CDR2 is SYDVKM. V shed 6 bases and J shed 0 bases, with 27 bases lying between them. CDR3 length: 20 amino acids. CDR3 sequence (DNA): TGTGCCAGCAGATCCGGGACTGATATCCCAGGACGCTATAGCAATCAGCCCCAGCATTTT. Protein sequence: CASRSGTDIPGRYSNQPQHF.

The chain is built from TRBV29-1 and TRBJ2-3; 13 bases are shared with TRBD2. CDR3 length: 19 amino acids. Germline V gene data show CDR1 as SQVTM and CDR2 as ANQGSEA. J lost 2 bases, V lost 6 bases, and 17 bases had no gene match. The DNA for the CDR3 is TGCAGCGTACACAGGGCAACCGGGACTAGCGGGGTCAACACAGATACGCAGTATTTT. Its protein is CSVHRATGTSGVNTDTQYF.

This sequence joins TRBV4-2 and TRBJ2-7; TRBD2 matches at 8 bases. The CDR3 consists of 19 residues. From germline, CDR1 is LGHNA and CDR2 YNFKEQ. V lost 4 bases and J lost 5; bases outside the gene matches: 22. CDR3 sequence reads: CASSLHHSREGLRWDEQYF. DNA for the CDR3: TGTGCCAGCAGCCTGCACCACTCCCGGGAGGGACTCCGATGGGACGAGCAGTACTTC.

This clone has just one count. This specimen includes other DNA sequences encoding the same CDR3. The chain has TRBV28 and TRBJ1-6; 7 positions agree with TRBD1. From germline, CDR1 is MDHEN and CDR2 SYDVKM. The CDR3 is 14 residues long. V lost 6 bases to trimming and J lost 10 bases; unmatched junction nucleotides: 9. Here the CDR3 reads CASSRDSLGSPLHF. DNA of the CDR3: TGTGCCAGCAGCCGGGACAGTTTAGGCTCACCCCTCCACTTT. The variable domain in full, with the rest retrieved from reference TRBV28 and TRBJ1-6, is DVKVTQSSRYLVKRTGEKVFLECVQDMDHENMFWYRQDPGLGLRLIYFSYDVKMKEKGDIPEGYSVSREKKERFSLILESASTNQTSMYLCASSRDSLGSPLHFGNGTRLTVT.

The chain uses TRBV9 and TRBJ1-2; a possible D gene is TRBD1 (6 bases). The V gene's germline CDR1 is SGDLS and CDR2 YYNGEE. The CDR3 runs to 14 residues. Trimming stripped 4 bases from V and 6 bases from J, with 16 bases between. The CDR3 loop is CASSPYPSGDGYTF. CDR3 sequence (DNA): TGTGCCAGCAGCCCCTACCCGTCAGGGGATGGCTACACCTTC. Filled out from reference TRBV9 and TRBJ1-2, the complete variable domain reads DSGVTQTPKHLITATGQRVTLRCSPRSGDLSVYWYQQSLDQGLQFLIQYYNGEERAKGNILERFSAQQFPDLHSELNLSSLELGDSALYFCASSPYPSGDGYTFGSGTRLTVV.

The chain employs TRBV30 and TRBJ1-2; 7 bases line up with TRBD1. Germline V gives CDR1 GTSNPN, CDR2 SVGIG (reference sequence). CDR3 length equals 13 residues. J gave up 3 bases and V 5 bases, and 6 bases lay outside the gene matches. The CDR3 is CAWETGRYYGYTF. In nucleotides, the CDR3 is TGTGCCTGGGAGACAGGGAGGTACTATGGCTACACCTTC. Using reference TRBV30 and TRBJ1-2 for the parts outside the CDR3, the full variable domain is SQTIHQWPATLVQPVGSPLSLECTVEGTSNPNLYWYRQAAGRGLQLLFYSVGIGQISSEVPQNLSASRPQDRQFILSSKKLLLSDSGFYLCAWETGRYYGYTFGSGTRLTVV.

This clone was seen a handful of times. The chain is built from TRBV7-9 and TRBJ2-1; the D is unclear. Trimming left V 4 bases short and J 12 bases short, with 7 bases between. This CDR3 comprises 10 residues. Germline values: CDR1 SEHNR, CDR2 FQNEAQ (reference sequence). CDR3 nucleotides: TGTGCCAGCAGCTACCAGGTGCAGTTCTTC. Amino acid sequence: CASSYQVQFF.

The gene calls are TRBV30 and TRBJ2-3, with 7 bases fitting TRBD1. V lost 3 bases to trimming and J lost 1 base; unmatched junction nucleotides: 16. The CDR3 runs 18 residues. The germline CDR1 and CDR2 sequences are GTSNPN and SVGIG (reference sequence). CDR3 sequence: CAWRKPEHSGGGTDTQYF. The CDR3 nucleotides are TGTGCCTGGAGGAAACCGGAACACTCAGGGGGAGGCACAGATACGCAGTATTTT.

A few counts support this clone. The gene calls are TRBV5-6 and TRBJ1-6; TRBD1 matches 7 bases. Germline CDR1 and CDR2: SGHDT and YYEEEE. The ends lost 4 bases at V and 9 bases at J; junction bases unmatched: 7. This CDR3 is 14 amino acids long. CDR3 nucleotides: TGTGCCAGCAGCCATACAGGGGTAGGTTCACCCCTCCACTTT. Translating it yields CASSHTGVGSPLHF.

The rearrangement uses TRBV7-2 and TRBJ2-7; TRBD2 aligns across 11 bases. Looked up from germline, CDR1 is SGHTA and CDR2 is FQGNSA. V shed 6 bases, J shed 5 bases, and the junction held 9 bases outside the gene matches. The CDR3 loop spans 15 amino acids. The DNA of the CDR3 is TGTGCCAGCAGATCCCTTAGCGGGGGGGCCCACGAGCAGTACTTC. This translates into CASRSLSGGAHEQYF.

J is TRBJ2-5 and V is TRBV9; 7 bases align to TRBD2. V shed 4 bases and J 2 bases; nucleotides not matched to a gene: 8. Per germline, CDR1 SGDLS and CDR2 YYNGEE. The CDR3 contains 15 residues. CDR3 sequence: CASSPDGGRQETQYF. CDR3 DNA sequence: TGTGCCAGCAGCCCTGATGGCGGGAGACAAGAGACCCAGTACTTC.

This rearrangement joins TRBV5-6 to TRBJ1-4; D possibly corresponds to TRBD1 (5 bases). Germline V gene sequence: CDR1 SGHDT, CDR2 YYEEEE. Trimming pared 2 bases from V and 6 bases from J, leaving 17 bases between. The CDR3 covers 16 residues. The CDR3 reads CASSFRGLGGYEKLFF. The CDR3 DNA reads TGTGCCAGCAGCTTCAGAGGGTTGGGGGGTTATGAAAAACTGTTTTTT.

The chain joins TRBV2 to TRBJ2-7, with 12 nucleotides matching TRBD2. This CDR3 is 15 amino acids long. V was pared by 1 base and J by 2 bases, with 0 bases of the junction left unmatched. Germline lookup yields CDR1 SNHLY and CDR2 FYNNEI. Here the CDR3 DNA reads TGTGCCAGCAGTGAAGGACTAGCGGGAGCCTACGAGCAGTACTTC. Residues: CASSEGLAGAYEQYF.

The V gene is TRBV2, the J gene TRBJ2-5; possible D gene TRBD2, 6 bases. In germline, CDR1 is SNHLY, CDR2 FYNNEI. The CDR3 loop spans 15 amino acids. Trimming stripped 6 bases from V and 3 bases from J, with 17 bases between. CDR3 sequence: CASRGGQRAEETQYF. The CDR3 DNA follows: TGTGCCAGCAGGGGTGGTCAGCGGGCCGAAGAGACCCAGTACTTC.

The V gene is TRBV25-1, the J gene TRBJ1-2; D is ambiguous. This CDR3 comprises 12 residues. Trimming cost V 6 bases and J 8 bases, with 13 bases left between them. Germline V gives CDR1 MGHDK, CDR2 SYGVNS. The chain's CDR3 is CASSDSGRGYTF. Written as DNA, the CDR3 is TGTGCCAGCAGCGATAGTGGGAGAGGCTACACCTTC.

The rearrangement links TRBV4-2 to TRBJ2-5; 9 positions agree with TRBD2. Unmatched junction bases numbered 12, after V lost 0 bases and J lost 4 bases. The germline V gene has CDR1 LGHNA and CDR2 YNFKEQ. CDR3 length equals 18 residues. For the CDR3, the DNA is TGTGCCAGCAGCCAAGACCCTCCGGAGGCGGGGGGGCGAGAGACCCAGTACTTC. This sequence encodes CASSQDPPEAGGRETQYF.

The J gene is TRBJ1-5, the V gene TRBV30, with D possibly matching TRBD1 (5 bases). With 3 bases removed from V and 0 bases from J, the gap between germline ends came to 12 bases. The CDR3 runs 15 residues. Germline V gene lookup returns CDR1 GTSNPN and CDR2 SVGIG (reference sequence). CDR3 loop: CAWRLGGDSNQPQHF. The CDR3 nucleotides are TGTGCCTGGAGACTCGGGGGAGATAGCAATCAGCCCCAGCATTTT.

This clone was counted a single time. The chain joins TRBV15 to TRBJ2-3; a weak D match, TRBD1 (5 bases). The V end was cut by 4 bases, the J end by 2 bases, with 16 bases between. Germline V gene lookup returns CDR1 LNHNV and CDR2 YYDKDF (reference sequence). The CDR3 sequence is 16 residues long. The CDR3 spells CATSNLGVGVTDTQYF. In nucleotides, the CDR3 is TGTGCCACCAGCAATCTAGGGGTTGGGGTCACAGATACGCAGTATTTT.

This clone was seen only once. The V gene is TRBV5-4, the J gene TRBJ1-1; D is unclear. Germline CDR1 SGHNT, CDR2 YYREEE (reference sequence). The V gene lost 4 bases and the J gene lost 0 bases, with 19 bases spanning the gap. The CDR3 extends over 17 amino acids. CDR3 DNA sequence: TGTGCCAGCAGCGGCCCGGATCGGGTTAACATGAACACTGAAGCTTTCTTT. This sequence encodes CASSGPDRVNMNTEAFF.

V gene TRBV2 combines with J gene TRBJ2-3, with TRBD2 matching over 12 bases. Trimming cost V 3 bases and J 2 bases; bases outside gene matches: 12. The CDR3 is made up of 19 amino acids. Germline CDR1 and CDR2: SNHLY and FYNNEI. The DNA of the CDR3 is TGTGCCAGCAGTGAGAAACTAGCGGGGGGACCGATCCTCACAGATACGCAGTATTTT. It codes for CASSEKLAGGPILTDTQYF.

This clone is a singleton in its sample. The V gene is TRBV15, the J gene TRBJ2-7; a possible D gene is TRBD2 (6 bases). Germline-derived CDR1 and CDR2 are LNHNV and YYDKDF (reference sequence). The CDR3 has 15 amino acids. Trimming took 5 bases from V and 4 from J, leaving 18 bases between them. The CDR3 DNA reads TGTGCCACCAGCGAAGGACCGGGACTGCGTTACGAGCAGTACTTC. Amino acid sequence: CATSEGPGLRYEQYF. Filled out from reference TRBV15 and TRBJ2-7, the complete variable domain reads DAMVIQNPRYQVTQFGKPVTLSCSQTLNHNVMYWYQQKSSQAPKLLFHYYDKDFNNEADTPDNFQSRRPNTSFCFLDIRSPGLGDTAMYLCATSEGPGLRYEQYFGPGTRLTVT.